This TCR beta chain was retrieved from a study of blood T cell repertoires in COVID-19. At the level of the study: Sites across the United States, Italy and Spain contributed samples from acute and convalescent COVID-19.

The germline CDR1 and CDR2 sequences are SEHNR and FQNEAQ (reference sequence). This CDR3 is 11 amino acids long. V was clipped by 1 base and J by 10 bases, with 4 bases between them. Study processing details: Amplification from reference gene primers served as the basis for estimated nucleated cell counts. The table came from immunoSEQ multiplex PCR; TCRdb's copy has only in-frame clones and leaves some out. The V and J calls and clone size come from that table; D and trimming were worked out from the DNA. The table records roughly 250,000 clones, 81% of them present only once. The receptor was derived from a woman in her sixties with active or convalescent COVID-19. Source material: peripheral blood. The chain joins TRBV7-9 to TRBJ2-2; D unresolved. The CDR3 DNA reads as TGTGCCAGCAGCTTAGAACAGGAGCTGTTTTTT. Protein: CASSLEQELFF.